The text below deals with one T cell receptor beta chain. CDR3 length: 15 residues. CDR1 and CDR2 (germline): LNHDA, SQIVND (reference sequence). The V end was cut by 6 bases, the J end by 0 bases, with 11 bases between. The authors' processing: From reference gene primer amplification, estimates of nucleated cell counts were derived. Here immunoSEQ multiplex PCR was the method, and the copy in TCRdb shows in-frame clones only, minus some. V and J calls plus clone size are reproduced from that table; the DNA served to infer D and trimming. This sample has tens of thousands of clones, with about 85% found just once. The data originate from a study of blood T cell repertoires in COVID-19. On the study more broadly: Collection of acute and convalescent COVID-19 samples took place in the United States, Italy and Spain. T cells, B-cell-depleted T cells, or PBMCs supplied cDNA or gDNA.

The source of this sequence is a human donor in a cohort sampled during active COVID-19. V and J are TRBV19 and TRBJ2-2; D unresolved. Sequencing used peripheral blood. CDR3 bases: TGTGCCAGTAGGGGTGGGCTGACGAACACCGGGGAGCTGTTTTTT. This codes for CASRGGLTNTGELFF.